Listed below are T cell receptor beta chains from one sample, sequenced in a study of preoperative IRX-2 immunotherapy in early breast cancer. Data came from immunoSEQ multiplex PCR; TCRdb stores just in-frame clones and leaves some out. Seen here are 90,000 to 100,000 clones, roughly 85% observed once, and the top ten hold about 1.9%. The sequences come from tumor tissue, collected after IRX-2 immunotherapy. These receptor sequences come from a human donor with breast cancer. The CDR3 runs from the conserved cysteine through the conserved F or W. The order of the fields is J gene, D gene, clone size, V gene, CDR3 DNA, CDR3 protein. The D gene is left open where the match is weak. A row's size may be missing; if present it is once, few, many or a size class.

j_gene: TRBJ1-2
d_gene: .
abundance: .
v_gene: TRBV28
CDR3nt: TGTGCCAGCAGTTGGATCCAGGGGCGAGGCTACACCTTC
CDR3aa: CASSWIQGRGYTF

j_gene: TRBJ2-3
d_gene: .
abundance: .
v_gene: TRBV5-1
CDR3nt: TGCGCCAGCAGCTTGGCGGCAGGCGTAAAGACAGATACGCAGTATTTT
CDR3aa: CASSLAAGVKTDTQYF

j_gene: TRBJ2-1
d_gene: .
abundance: few
v_gene: TRBV5-1
CDR3nt: TGCGCCAGCAGCTCCTCCTCCCCTTCATACGGGGGTTTCTTC
CDR3aa: CASSSSSPSYGGFF

j_gene: TRBJ1-2
d_gene: TRBD1
abundance: .
v_gene: TRBV15
CDR3nt: TGTGCCACCAGCAGAGGGGACAGAGCCTATGGCTACACCTTC
CDR3aa: CATSRGDRAYGYTF

j_gene: TRBJ1-1
d_gene: TRBD1
abundance: .
v_gene: TRBV19
CDR3nt: TGTGCCAGTAGTGTACAGGGGGGGTTTGAAGCTTTCTTT
CDR3aa: CASSVQGGFEAFF

j_gene: TRBJ2-1
d_gene: .
abundance: .
v_gene: TRBV18
CDR3nt: TGTGCCAGCTCACCATCGCTGGAAGCCGAGCAGTTCTTC
CDR3aa: CASSPSLEAEQFF

j_gene: TRBJ1-2
d_gene: .
abundance: .
v_gene: TRBV19
CDR3nt: TGTGCCAGTAGTGGATACGCACCCAACTATGGCTACACCTTC
CDR3aa: CASSGYAPNYGYTF

j_gene: TRBJ1-2
d_gene: .
abundance: .
v_gene: TRBV30
CDR3nt: TGTGCCTGGAGTGGTTCGGGGGGCTACTATGGCTACACCTTC
CDR3aa: CAWSGSGGYYGYTF

j_gene: TRBJ2-7
d_gene: TRBD1
abundance: .
v_gene: TRBV6-8
CDR3nt: TGTGCCAGCAGTCCTAACCCCGGACAGGACCCCCCCCGGGCTTACGAGCAGTACTTC
CDR3aa: CASSPNPGQDPPRAYEQYF

j_gene: TRBJ1-1
d_gene: TRBD1
abundance: .
v_gene: TRBV28
CDR3nt: TGTGCCAGCAGACCACACAGGGGGCTGATGGGCACTGAAGCTTTCTTT
CDR3aa: CASRPHRGLMGTEAFF

j_gene: TRBJ1-1
d_gene: .
abundance: .
v_gene: TRBV15
CDR3nt: TGTGCCACCAGCAGAGATCGGGTGAACACTGAAGCTTTCTTT
CDR3aa: CATSRDRVNTEAFF

j_gene: TRBJ1-4
d_gene: .
abundance: .
v_gene: TRBV7-4
CDR3nt: TGTGCTAGTAGTAAGACAGCTAATGAAAAACTGTTTTTT
CDR3aa: CASSKTANEKLFF

j_gene: TRBJ1-1
d_gene: .
abundance: .
v_gene: TRBV30
CDR3nt: TGTGCCTGGAGGGGGACGGAGGATATAGGGGCTTTCTTT
CDR3aa: CAWRGTEDIGAFF

j_gene: TRBJ2-1
d_gene: TRBD1
abundance: .
v_gene: TRBV6-8
CDR3nt: TGTGCCATCAGCACTGACAGGGATGAGCAGTTCTTC
CDR3aa: CAISTDRDEQFF

j_gene: TRBJ1-1
d_gene: .
abundance: .
v_gene: TRBV19
CDR3nt: TGTGCCAGTAGGGCAGGGAGGGAGAACACTGAAGCTTTCTTT
CDR3aa: CASRAGRENTEAFF

j_gene: TRBJ2-1
d_gene: TRBD2
abundance: .
v_gene: TRBV5-1
CDR3nt: TGCGCCAGCAGCCCCTGGGAGCGGGGGGGCCTGGGTGATAATGAGCAGTTCTTC
CDR3aa: CASSPWERGGLGDNEQFF

j_gene: TRBJ1-1
d_gene: .
abundance: .
v_gene: TRBV19
CDR3nt: TGTGCCAGCCCTCCCCCCGGGACGGAAAAGGAAGCTTTCTTT
CDR3aa: CASPPPGTEKEAFF

j_gene: TRBJ1-6
d_gene: .
abundance: many
v_gene: TRBV12-5
CDR3nt: TGTGCTAGTGGTTTGGGGAGGTTCACGGGGAATTCACCCCTCCACTTT
CDR3aa: CASGLGRFTGNSPLHF

j_gene: TRBJ2-1
d_gene: .
abundance: .
v_gene: TRBV5-1
CDR3nt: TGCGCCAGCAGCTTGGAAAGCGAATACAATGAGCAGTTCTTC
CDR3aa: CASSLESEYNEQFF

j_gene: TRBJ1-2
d_gene: TRBD1
abundance: .
v_gene: TRBV29-1
CDR3nt: TGCAGCGTTGTAGCCCCGGACAGGGGGAACTATGGCTACACCTTC
CDR3aa: CSVVAPDRGNYGYTF

j_gene: TRBJ2-3
d_gene: TRBD1
abundance: .
v_gene: TRBV11-3
CDR3nt: TGTGCCAGCAGCCCAGGACAGGGGGCAACAGATACGCAGTATTTT
CDR3aa: CASSPGQGATDTQYF

j_gene: TRBJ1-1
d_gene: .
abundance: .
v_gene: TRBV19
CDR3nt: TGTGCCAGTATTGGTTCAGAGAACACTGAAGCTTTCTTT
CDR3aa: CASIGSENTEAFF

j_gene: TRBJ2-7
d_gene: .
abundance: .
v_gene: TRBV15
CDR3nt: TGTGCCACCAGCAGAGTGGCAGGGGTTTTGTACGAGCAGTACTTC
CDR3aa: CATSRVAGVLYEQYF

j_gene: TRBJ1-5
d_gene: TRBD1
abundance: .
v_gene: TRBV28
CDR3nt: TGTGCCAGCAGTTCCCTCGGACAGGGGGCCGGCAATCAGCCCCAGCATTTT
CDR3aa: CASSSLGQGAGNQPQHF

j_gene: TRBJ1-2
d_gene: .
abundance: .
v_gene: TRBV15
CDR3nt: TGTGCCACCAGCCGACAACCCGGGGACTATGGCTACACCTTC
CDR3aa: CATSRQPGDYGYTF

j_gene: TRBJ2-7
d_gene: .
abundance: .
v_gene: TRBV7-1
CDR3nt: TGTGCCAGCAGCCAAGATGGCGCAGGATCCTACGAGCAGTACTTC
CDR3aa: CASSQDGAGSYEQYF

j_gene: TRBJ2-1
d_gene: TRBD1
abundance: .
v_gene: TRBV28
CDR3nt: TGTGCCAGCAGTCACCAGGGGGCACTAAACTACAATGAGCAGTTCTTC
CDR3aa: CASSHQGALNYNEQFF

j_gene: TRBJ1-5
d_gene: .
abundance: .
v_gene: TRBV28
CDR3nt: TGTGCCAGCAAAAACGCCCTTCCACAGCCCCAGCATTTT
CDR3aa: CASKNALPQPQHF

j_gene: TRBJ2-3
d_gene: .
abundance: .
v_gene: TRBV9
CDR3nt: TGTGCCAGCAGTGAGGGGAGATCCCTAGATACGCAGTATTTT
CDR3aa: CASSEGRSLDTQYF

j_gene: TRBJ2-1
d_gene: TRBD2
abundance: .
v_gene: TRBV6-8
CDR3nt: TGTGCCAGCAGTTACGGTGGCGGGAGTTTGAATGAGCAGTTCTTC
CDR3aa: CASSYGGGSLNEQFF

j_gene: TRBJ1-6
d_gene: .
abundance: medium-sized
v_gene: TRBV30
CDR3nt: TGTGCCTGGAGTGTACGCGCAGTCTATAATTCACCCCTCCACTTT
CDR3aa: CAWSVRAVYNSPLHF

j_gene: TRBJ2-2
d_gene: .
abundance: .
v_gene: TRBV27
CDR3nt: TGTGCCAGCGTTCGAGGCAGGGGGGACACCGGGGAGCTGTTTTTT
CDR3aa: CASVRGRGDTGELFF

j_gene: TRBJ1-5
d_gene: .
abundance: .
v_gene: TRBV19
CDR3nt: TGTGCCAGTAGTATAGGAACTCAGCCCCAGCATTTT
CDR3aa: CASSIGTQPQHF

j_gene: TRBJ2-6
d_gene: .
abundance: .
v_gene: TRBV19
CDR3nt: TGTGCCAGTAGTAGTCCCGGAAACTCAGGGACCGGGGCCAACGTCCTGACTTTC
CDR3aa: CASSSPGNSGTGANVLTF

j_gene: TRBJ2-1
d_gene: .
abundance: .
v_gene: TRBV23-1
CDR3nt: TGCGCCAGCAGTCAATCGGTGGTCAACAGGGTAGGGGGGTCCTACAATGAGCAGTTCTTC
CDR3aa: CASSQSVVNRVGGSYNEQFF

j_gene: TRBJ2-1
d_gene: TRBD2
abundance: .
v_gene: TRBV19
CDR3nt: TGTGCCAGTAGTATCTACGGGGGGGAGAATGAGCAGTTCTTC
CDR3aa: CASSIYGGENEQFF

j_gene: TRBJ1-1
d_gene: .
abundance: .
v_gene: TRBV9
CDR3nt: TGTGCCAGCAGCGTACTCCGGGACACTGAAGCTTTCTTT
CDR3aa: CASSVLRDTEAFF

j_gene: TRBJ1-5
d_gene: .
abundance: .
v_gene: TRBV6-8
CDR3nt: TGTGCCAGCAGTCCTCAGGGGCTCAAACAGCCCCAGCATTTT
CDR3aa: CASSPQGLKQPQHF

j_gene: TRBJ2-7
d_gene: .
abundance: .
v_gene: TRBV14
CDR3nt: TGTGCCAGCAGCCAAGACCTTCCGCCAGGAGCCTACGAGCAGTACTTC
CDR3aa: CASSQDLPPGAYEQYF

j_gene: TRBJ1-1
d_gene: .
abundance: .
v_gene: TRBV5-1
CDR3nt: TGCGCCAGCAGCCATAAGATCGCCGAATCCAACACTGAAGCTTTCTTT
CDR3aa: CASSHKIAESNTEAFF

j_gene: TRBJ1-1
d_gene: .
abundance: .
v_gene: TRBV29-1
CDR3nt: TGCAGTGCTCAACCACTGGGCAGGGAGGACACTGAAGCTTTCTTT
CDR3aa: CSAQPLGREDTEAFF

j_gene: TRBJ1-5
d_gene: .
abundance: once
v_gene: TRBV19
CDR3nt: TGTGCCAGCAAGACAGACGCTAGCAATCAGCCCCAGCATTTT
CDR3aa: CASKTDASNQPQHF

j_gene: TRBJ2-1
d_gene: .
abundance: once
v_gene: TRBV14
CDR3nt: TGTGCCAGCAGCCAAGACCCTTACAATGAGCAGTTCTTC
CDR3aa: CASSQDPYNEQFF

j_gene: TRBJ2-1
d_gene: TRBD2
abundance: .
v_gene: TRBV6-8
CDR3nt: TGTGCCAGCAGTTACTTTGGGACTAGCGGGCCGCCTTTATCCTACAATGAGCAGTTCTTC
CDR3aa: CASSYFGTSGPPLSYNEQFF

j_gene: TRBJ2-2
d_gene: .
abundance: .
v_gene: TRBV6-8
CDR3nt: TGTGCCAGCAGAGGGGCGTCGAACACCGGGGAGCTGTTTTTT
CDR3aa: CASRGASNTGELFF

j_gene: TRBJ1-1
d_gene: TRBD1
abundance: .
v_gene: TRBV5-1
CDR3nt: TGCGCCAGCAGCAATCGACAGGGGGGCACTGAAGCTTTCTTT
CDR3aa: CASSNRQGGTEAFF

j_gene: TRBJ2-7
d_gene: TRBD2
abundance: .
v_gene: TRBV6-8
CDR3nt: TGTGCCAGGGAACCCGGGACTAACACCTACGAGCAGTACTTC
CDR3aa: CAREPGTNTYEQYF

j_gene: TRBJ1-5
d_gene: .
abundance: .
v_gene: TRBV11-3
CDR3nt: TGTGCCAGCAGTTCTACAGGGTGGAATCAGCCCCAGCATTTT
CDR3aa: CASSSTGWNQPQHF

j_gene: TRBJ2-1
d_gene: TRBD1
abundance: .
v_gene: TRBV29-1
CDR3nt: TGCAGCGCGCTAAACAGGGGCCGCAATGAGCAGTTCTTC
CDR3aa: CSALNRGRNEQFF

j_gene: TRBJ1-5
d_gene: .
abundance: .
v_gene: TRBV6-8
CDR3nt: TGTGCCAGCACGGGGGGATATAGCAATCAGCCCCAGCATTTT
CDR3aa: CASTGGYSNQPQHF

j_gene: TRBJ2-5
d_gene: .
abundance: .
v_gene: TRBV28
CDR3nt: TGTGCCAGCAGAACCGGGACAAAAGAGACCCAGTACTTC
CDR3aa: CASRTGTKETQYF

j_gene: TRBJ2-7
d_gene: .
abundance: .
v_gene: TRBV6-8
CDR3nt: TGTGCCAGCAGTGATGCCCTATTCAGGGGCTACGAGCAGTACTTC
CDR3aa: CASSDALFRGYEQYF

j_gene: TRBJ2-3
d_gene: .
abundance: .
v_gene: TRBV19
CDR3nt: TGTGCCAGTGCCCGATTAAATGACGAGACAGATACGCAGTATTTT
CDR3aa: CASARLNDETDTQYF

j_gene: TRBJ2-5
d_gene: .
abundance: .
v_gene: TRBV10-2
CDR3nt: TGCGCCAGCAGTGAGTCTAGCGGAGGGGAGACCCAGTACTTC
CDR3aa: CASSESSGGETQYF

j_gene: TRBJ1-4
d_gene: .
abundance: once
v_gene: TRBV28
CDR3nt: TGTGCCAGCAGTAGCTCTATGACGGCGTTAGGGGAAAAACTGTTTTTT
CDR3aa: CASSSSMTALGEKLFF

j_gene: TRBJ1-1
d_gene: .
abundance: .
v_gene: TRBV19
CDR3nt: TGTGCCAGTAGTAACACTCGGGGGCGTGAAGCTTTCTTT
CDR3aa: CASSNTRGREAFF

j_gene: TRBJ2-3
d_gene: TRBD2
abundance: .
v_gene: TRBV29-1
CDR3nt: TGCAGCGTTTCCGAGTGGCTAGCGGGGGGCGCTAGCACAGATACGCAGTATTTT
CDR3aa: CSVSEWLAGGASTDTQYF

j_gene: TRBJ1-4
d_gene: .
abundance: .
v_gene: TRBV28
CDR3nt: TGTGCCAGCAGGGATGCAACTAATGAAAAACTGTTTTTT
CDR3aa: CASRDATNEKLFF

j_gene: TRBJ2-1
d_gene: .
abundance: .
v_gene: TRBV9
CDR3nt: TGTGCCAGCAGTGAAAGTGGTCGTCGTTACAATGAGCAGTTCTTC
CDR3aa: CASSESGRRYNEQFF

j_gene: TRBJ2-3
d_gene: .
abundance: .
v_gene: TRBV18
CDR3nt: TGTGCCAGCTCATCACCTAGATCAGATACGCAGTATTTT
CDR3aa: CASSSPRSDTQYF